Presented here are 31 T cell receptor beta chains from one specimen sequenced in a study of blood T cell repertoires in COVID-19. Profiled with immunoSEQ multiplex PCR; TCRdb holds only in-frame clones, not every one. Among 190,000 or so clones, approximately 79% were seen once, and the ten largest hold about 14%. Sequencing input: peripheral blood. Receptors originate from a man aged 50 to 59 who had recovered from COVID-19.

This sequence joins TRBV7-8 and TRBJ1-5; no firm D call. With 1 base removed from V and 3 bases from J, the gap between germline ends came to 4 bases. The CDR3 has 13 residues. Germline V CDR1 and CDR2: SGHVS, FQNEAQ. The CDR3 DNA is TGTGCCAGCAGCTTAGTAGACAATCAGCCCCAGCATTTT. Translating it yields CASSLVDNQPQHF.

This clone has just one count. The rearrangement uses TRBV4-3 and TRBJ2-3; 11 positions match TRBD1. Germline CDR1 is LGHNA and CDR2 is YSLEER. V lost 0 bases to trimming and J lost 8 bases; unmatched junction nucleotides: 10. This CDR3 is 17 amino acids long. The CDR3 loop reads CASSQDLPGTGGGTQYF. Here the CDR3 DNA reads TGCGCCAGCAGCCAAGATCTTCCCGGGACAGGGGGGGGTACGCAGTATTTT.

This rearrangement joins TRBV7-8 to TRBJ2-1, with TRBD2 as a possible D gene (5 bases). Germline lookup yields CDR1 SGHVS and CDR2 FQNEAQ. Trimming took 2 bases from V and 1 from J, leaving 12 bases between them. The length of the CDR3 is 16 residues. This CDR3 is CASSLSRGTSYNEQFF. CDR3 coding DNA: TGTGCCAGCAGCTTATCACGGGGAACGTCCTACAATGAGCAGTTCTTC. The full variable domain, completed using reference TRBV7-8 and TRBJ2-1, is GAGVSQSPRYKVAKRGQDVALRCDPISGHVSLFWYQQALGQGPEFLTYFQNEAQLDKSGLPSDRFFAERPEGSVSTLKIQRTQQEDSAVYLCASSLSRGTSYNEQFFGPGTRLTVL.

The chain has TRBV6-2 or TRBV6-3 and TRBJ1-5, with D perhaps TRBD1 (6 bases). The germline V gene has CDR1 MNHEY and CDR2 SVGEGT. The V gene lost 6 bases and the J gene lost 3 bases, with 15 bases spanning the gap. The CDR3 is made up of 15 amino acids. CDR3 protein: CASSRSEGDNQPQHF. Written as DNA, the CDR3 is TGTGCCAGCAGCCGTTCCGAGGGGGACAATCAGCCCCAGCATTTT.

V and J are TRBV4-3 and TRBJ2-5, with 7 bases identical to TRBD1. In germline, CDR1 is LGHNA, CDR2 YSLEER. J gave up 5 bases and V 1 base, and 10 bases lay outside the gene matches. The CDR3 extends over 16 amino acids. The CDR3 sequence is CASSQGDNRGGETQYF. CDR3 nucleotide sequence: TGCGCCAGCAGCCAAGGGGACAACAGGGGTGGGGAGACCCAGTACTTC.

This chain uses TRBV29-1 with TRBJ2-6, with unresolved D. V lost 0 bases, J lost 1 base, and 10 bases lay in between. The CDR3 is made up of 16 amino acids. Germline lookup yields CDR1 SQVTM and CDR2 ANQGSEA. The CDR3: CSVEDPSGSGANVLTF. The CDR3 DNA follows: TGCAGCGTTGAAGATCCTTCCGGGTCTGGGGCCAACGTCCTGACTTTC.

The chain recombines TRBV3-1 (or the pseudogene TRBV3-2) with TRBJ1-6; a weak D match, TRBD1 (6 bases). The CDR3 is made up of 19 amino acids. Trimming stripped 1 base from V and 0 bases from J, with 16 bases between. Germline CDR1 is LGHDT and CDR2 is YNNKEL (reference sequence). The CDR3 reads CASSQAAGALSSYNSPLHF. Written as DNA, the CDR3 is TGTGCCAGCAGCCAAGCCGCGGGGGCGTTGAGCTCCTATAATTCACCCCTCCACTTT.

The CDR3 region is CSVTKENQPQHF. The CDR3 DNA follows: TGCAGCGTTACTAAGGAGAATCAGCCCCAGCATTTT. The chain is built from TRBV29-1 and TRBJ1-5, with D uncertain. The V and J ends lost 5 bases and 4 bases respectively, with 9 bases between them. CDR1 SQVTM and CDR2 ANQGSEA come from the germline V gene. The CDR3 is made up of 12 amino acids.

In this sample, this clone turned up a few times. The chain is built from TRBV9 and TRBJ2-4; 8 bases are a match to TRBD1. V shed 0 bases, J shed 5 bases, and the junction held 4 bases outside the gene matches. The CDR3 sequence is 15 residues long. The V gene's germline CDR1 is SGDLS and CDR2 YYNGEE. In DNA form, the CDR3 reads TGTGCCAGCAGCGTAGATTTCAGGGGGCAAAACATTCAGTACTTC. This codes for CASSVDFRGQNIQYF.

V is TRBV21-1 and J is TRBJ2-5; TRBD2, as called in the table, went unchecked against the DNA. TRBV21-1 is a recognized pseudogene. There are 14 residues in the CDR3. CDR3 in amino acids: CASITPITRETQYF. The CDR3 region has the DNA TGTGCCAGCATCACTCCGATCACTAGAGAGACCCAGTACTTC.

V and J are TRBV29-1 and TRBJ2-7; D might be TRBD2 (6 bases). Germline V lookup: CDR1 SQVTM, CDR2 ANQGSEA. The CDR3 length is 13 residues. Trimming cost V 3 bases and J 2 bases, with 11 bases left between them. CDR3 residues: CSVERDGTYEQYF. DNA of the CDR3: TGCAGCGTTGAGCGGGACGGTACCTACGAGCAGTACTTC.

The rearrangement uses TRBV9 and TRBJ1-4, with TRBD1 matching over 9 bases. V lost 3 bases to trimming and J lost 8 bases; unmatched junction nucleotides: 8. There are 15 residues in the CDR3. Germline CDR1 is SGDLS and CDR2 is YYNGEE. The CDR3 DNA follows: TGTGCCAGCAGCGCCCCGGGACAGGGAAGGGAAAAACTGTTTTTT. Translating gives CASSAPGQGREKLFF.

This chain uses TRBV5-8 with TRBJ1-5; D is ambiguous. The germline V gene encodes CDR1 SGHTS and CDR2 YDEGEE. CDR3 size: 13 residues. With 4 bases removed from V and 9 bases from J, the gap between germline ends came to 14 bases. The CDR3 nucleotides are TGTGCCAGCAGCCAGCGTGTGAATACGCCCCAGCATTTT. Its protein is CASSQRVNTPQHF.

CDR3 bases: TGTGCCAGCAGCTCTAGCGGGAGGAGAACAGATACGCAGTATTTT. This sequence encodes CASSSSGRRTDTQYF. The rearrangement links TRBV11-3 to TRBJ2-3; 11 bases align to TRBD2. The CDR3 totals 15 residues. Trimming at V came to 4 bases and at J to 3 bases, leaving 3 bases not matched to a gene. CDR1 and CDR2 (germline): SGHNT, YENEEA. The full variable domain, completed using reference TRBV11-3 and TRBJ2-3, is EAGVVQSPRYKIIEKKQPVAFWCNPISGHNTLYWYLQNLGQGPELLIRYENEEAVDDSQLPKDRFSAERLKGVDSTLKIQPAELGDSAVYLCASSSSGRRTDTQYFGPGTRLTVL.

The chain is built from TRBV3-1 (or the pseudogene TRBV3-2) and TRBJ2-7, with TRBD2 identical over 8 bases. The CDR3 consists of 17 residues. V lost 1 base and J lost 3; bases outside the gene matches: 11. Germline CDR1 is LGHDT and CDR2 is YNNKEL (reference sequence). CDR3 sequence: CASSQVAGTRGNYEQYF. The CDR3 region has the DNA TGTGCCAGCAGCCAAGTTGCTGGGACTAGGGGAAACTACGAGCAGTACTTC.

The chain is built from TRBV4-1 and TRBJ2-1, with TRBD2 identical over 8 bases. The V segment lost 0 bases and the J segment 0 bases; nucleotides outside the gene matches: 4. This CDR3 comprises 17 residues. In germline, CDR1 is MGHRA, CDR2 YSYEKL. The CDR3 nucleotides read TGCGCCAGCAGCCAAGATGGAGCGGGAGCCTCCTACAATGAGCAGTTCTTC. It codes for CASSQDGAGASYNEQFF.

This clone has just one count. The chain employs TRBV6-4 and TRBJ1-6; D is possibly TRBD1 (6 bases). Germline assignment: CDR1 MRHNA and CDR2 SNTAGT. CDR3 length equals 15 residues. V was pared by 4 bases and J by 5 bases, with 12 bases between. CDR3 DNA: TGTGCCAGCAGTGCTGACAGGATGAATAATTCACCCCTCCACTTT. It specifies CASSADRMNNSPLHF.

This chain joins TRBV18 and TRBJ2-1, with 10 bases fitting TRBD2. With V trimmed by 1 base and J by 8 bases, 5 bases remained unmatched. Germline CDR1 and CDR2: KGHSH and LQKENI. CDR3 length: 15 residues. The CDR3, as DNA: TGTGCCAGCTCACCACGATCTAGCGGGAGCGATGAGCAGTTCTTC. Translation: CASSPRSSGSDEQFF.

This clone was found a few times. The rearrangement joins TRBV12-3 or TRBV12-4 to TRBJ1-1; D is perhaps TRBD1 (5 bases). The length of the CDR3 is 13 residues. The V end was cut by 3 bases, the J end by 5 bases, with 10 bases between. CDR3 in amino acids: CASSFQGITEAFF. CDR3 bases: TGTGCCAGCAGTTTCCAGGGCATTACTGAAGCTTTCTTT.

The rearrangement uses TRBV7-8 and TRBJ2-5; D is undetermined. From germline, CDR1 is SGHVS and CDR2 FQNEAQ. Trimming took 6 bases from V and 2 from J, leaving 19 bases between them. There are 16 residues in the CDR3. CDR3 sequence: CASSRIGSTNQETQYF. CDR3 DNA sequence: TGTGCCAGCAGTCGAATCGGTAGTACGAATCAAGAGACCCAGTACTTC.

The genes are TRBV27 and TRBJ1-1, with D tentatively TRBD1 (6 bases). Per germline, CDR1 MNHEY and CDR2 SMNVEV (reference sequence). The CDR3 extends over 15 amino acids. With 4 bases removed from V and 1 base from J, the gap between germline ends came to 13 bases. The CDR3 region is CASSYGGASNTEAFF. The CDR3 nucleotides read TGTGCCAGCAGTTATGGGGGGGCGTCGAACACTGAAGCTTTCTTT.

The CDR3 nucleotides are TGCGCCAGCAGCCTTGTACCGGGACTAGCGGGCCTAGAGACCCAGTACTTC. It codes for CASSLVPGLAGLETQYF. The gene calls are TRBV4-1 and TRBJ2-5, with 12 nucleotides matching TRBD2. After removal of 4 bases from V and 4 bases from J, the junction contained 10 bases not matched to a gene. Germline CDR1 and CDR2: MGHRA and YSYEKL. The CDR3 is 17 amino acids.

On this clone itself: At the DNA level, this CDR3 is encoded by other sequences in the same sample as well. The chain links TRBV5-4 to TRBJ2-3; 12 bases line up with TRBD2. J was trimmed by 0 bases and V by 8 bases; bases with no gene match: 1. Germline CDR1 SGHNT, CDR2 YYREEE (reference sequence). The CDR3 covers 14 residues. CDR3 sequence reads: CASGTSGSTDTQYF. The DNA for the CDR3 is TGTGCCAGTGGGACTAGCGGGAGCACAGATACGCAGTATTTT. Supplemented by reference TRBV5-4 and TRBJ2-3, the full variable domain reads ETGVTQSPTHLIKTRGQQVTLRCSSQSGHNTVSWYQQALGQGPQFIFQYYREEENGRGNFPPRFSGLQFPNYSSELNVNALELDDSALYLCASGTSGSTDTQYFGPGTRLTVL.

This clone has only a few counts. This chain links TRBV9 with TRBJ2-7; a weak D match, TRBD2 (5 bases). This CDR3 comprises 15 residues. Trimming removed 3 bases at V and 0 bases at J, with 13 bases between. Germline-derived CDR1 and CDR2 are SGDLS and YYNGEE. Here the CDR3 reads CASSAGLGSSYEQYF. CDR3 DNA: TGTGCCAGCAGCGCCGGCCTGGGGAGCTCCTACGAGCAGTACTTC. The entire variable domain, with the rest obtained from reference TRBV9 and TRBJ2-7, is as follows: DSGVTQTPKHLITATGQRVTLRCSPRSGDLSVYWYQQSLDQGLQFLIQYYNGEERAKGNILERFSAQQFPDLHSELNLSSLELGDSALYFCASSAGLGSSYEQYFGPGTRLTVT.

The rearrangement links TRBV15 to TRBJ1-2; 7 nucleotides agree with TRBD1. CDR1 and CDR2 from the germline V gene are LNHNV and YYDKDF (reference sequence). After removal of 0 bases from V and 3 bases from J, the junction contained 7 bases not matched to a gene. This CDR3 is 16 amino acids long. This CDR3 is CATSRDVGGADYGYTF. DNA for the CDR3: TGTGCCACCAGCAGAGATGTAGGGGGCGCGGACTATGGCTACACCTTC.

The chain couples TRBV11-2 to TRBJ2-1; TRBD2 matches at 9 bases. Germline V gives CDR1 SGHAT, CDR2 FQNNGV. The CDR3 sequence is 16 residues long. V dropped 0 bases and J dropped 2; count of bases not matched to a gene: 2. The chain's CDR3 is CASSLDASGAYNEQFF. CDR3 coding DNA: TGTGCCAGCAGCTTAGACGCTAGCGGGGCCTACAATGAGCAGTTCTTC.

V gene TRBV10-2 combines with J gene TRBJ2-3; 9 bases fit TRBD2. V shed 7 bases and J 2 bases; nucleotides not matched to a gene: 16. Per the germline V gene, CDR1 is WSHSY and CDR2 is SAAADI. The CDR3 consists of 18 residues. CDR3 DNA sequence: TGCGCCAGCACCGTAATGGGCGGGAGGGATTATTACACAGATACGCAGTATTTT. It specifies CASTVMGGRDYYTDTQYF.

This clone was seen just once. V usage is TRBV5-6 and J usage is TRBJ2-5; 7 bases are shared with TRBD1. J was trimmed by 3 bases and V by 2 bases; bases with no gene match: 7. Germline V gene data show CDR1 as SGHDT and CDR2 as YYEEEE. The CDR3 sequence is 15 residues long. The CDR3 protein is CASSLMGQTKETQYF. In DNA form, the CDR3 reads TGTGCCAGCAGCTTAATGGGACAGACTAAAGAGACCCAGTACTTC. Full variable domain (remainder filled in from reference TRBV5-6 and TRBJ2-5): DAGVTQSPTHLIKTRGQQVTLRCSPKSGHDTVSWYQQALGQGPQFIFQYYEEEERQRGNFPDRFSGHQFPNYSSELNVNALLLGDSALYLCASSLMGQTKETQYFGPGTRLLVL.

The chain carries TRBV7-2 and TRBJ1-2; a weak D match, TRBD1 (5 bases). V was clipped by 1 base and J by 7 bases, with 10 bases between them. CDR1 is SGHTA, CDR2 FQGNSA, per germline. The CDR3 runs 13 residues. The CDR3 region is CASSLGGEGGYTF. CDR3 in DNA: TGTGCCAGCAGCTTAGGGGGGGAAGGTGGCTACACCTTC.

The chain links TRBV5-6 to TRBJ2-2; possible D gene TRBD1, 7 bases. The CDR3 runs to 14 residues. The V and J ends lost 5 bases and 6 bases respectively, with 14 bases between them. Germline V gives CDR1 SGHDT, CDR2 YYEEEE. The DNA for the CDR3 is TGTGCCAGCAGTTGGCAGGGGGAGGCCGGGGAGCTGTTTTTT. Protein: CASSWQGEAGELFF.

Here the CDR3 DNA reads TGTGCCAGCAGCCAACAGACAGGCGCTCCTAATCAGCCCCAGCATTTT. Protein product: CASSQQTGAPNQPQHF. The V call is TRBV3-1 (or the pseudogene TRBV3-2), the J call TRBJ1-5; the D gene is possibly TRBD1 (6 bases). Germline V lookup: CDR1 LGHDT, CDR2 YNNKEL (reference sequence). Trimming took 2 bases from V and 4 from J, leaving 15 bases between them. CDR3 length equals 16 residues.